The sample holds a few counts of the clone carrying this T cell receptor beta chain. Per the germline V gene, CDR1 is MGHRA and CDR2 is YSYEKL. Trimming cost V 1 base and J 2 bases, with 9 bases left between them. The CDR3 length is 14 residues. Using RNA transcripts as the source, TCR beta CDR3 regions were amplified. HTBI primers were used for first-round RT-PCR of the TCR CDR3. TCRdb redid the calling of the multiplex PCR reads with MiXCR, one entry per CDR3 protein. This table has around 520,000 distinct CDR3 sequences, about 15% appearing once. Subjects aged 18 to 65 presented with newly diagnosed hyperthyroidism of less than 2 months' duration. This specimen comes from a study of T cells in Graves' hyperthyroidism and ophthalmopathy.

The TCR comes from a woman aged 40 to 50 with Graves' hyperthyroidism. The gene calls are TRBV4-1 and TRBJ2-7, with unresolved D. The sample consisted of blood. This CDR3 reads CASSQGLDPYEQYF. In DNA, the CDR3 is TGCGCCAGCAGCCAAGGATTGGACCCCTACGAGCAGTACTTC.